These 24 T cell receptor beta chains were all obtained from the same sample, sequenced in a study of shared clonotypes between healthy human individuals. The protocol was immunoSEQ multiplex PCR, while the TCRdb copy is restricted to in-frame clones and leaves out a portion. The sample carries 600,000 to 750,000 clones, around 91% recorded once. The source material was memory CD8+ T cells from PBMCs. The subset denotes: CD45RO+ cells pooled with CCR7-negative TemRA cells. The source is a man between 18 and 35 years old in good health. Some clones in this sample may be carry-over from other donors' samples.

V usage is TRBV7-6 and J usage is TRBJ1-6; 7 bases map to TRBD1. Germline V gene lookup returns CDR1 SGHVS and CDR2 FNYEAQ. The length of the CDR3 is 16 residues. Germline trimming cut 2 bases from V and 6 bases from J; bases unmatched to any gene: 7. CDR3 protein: CASSLKGAGVNSPLHF. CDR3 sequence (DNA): TGTGCCAGCAGCTTAAAGGGGGCAGGGGTTAATTCACCCCTCCACTTT.

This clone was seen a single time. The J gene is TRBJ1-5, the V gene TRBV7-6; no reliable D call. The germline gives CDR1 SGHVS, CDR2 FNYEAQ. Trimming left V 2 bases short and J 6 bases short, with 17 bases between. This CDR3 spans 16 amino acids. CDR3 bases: TGTGCCAGCAGCTTACTGTCCGGTGCCGGAGCTCAGCCCCAGCATTTT. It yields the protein CASSLLSGAGAQPQHF.

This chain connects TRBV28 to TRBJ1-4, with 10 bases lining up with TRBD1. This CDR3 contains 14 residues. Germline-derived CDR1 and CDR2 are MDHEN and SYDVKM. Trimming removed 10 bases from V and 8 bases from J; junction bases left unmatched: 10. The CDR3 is CAINHRDRGEKLFF. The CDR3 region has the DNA TGTGCCATCAATCACCGGGACAGGGGCGAAAAACTGTTTTTT.

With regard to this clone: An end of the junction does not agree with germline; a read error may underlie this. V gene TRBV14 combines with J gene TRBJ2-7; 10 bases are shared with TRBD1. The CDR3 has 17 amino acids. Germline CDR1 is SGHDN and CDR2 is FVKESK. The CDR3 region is CASNQDSRDRGSYEQYF. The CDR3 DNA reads TGTGCCAGCAACCAAGATTCCCGGGACAGGGGTTCCTACGAGCAGTACTTC.

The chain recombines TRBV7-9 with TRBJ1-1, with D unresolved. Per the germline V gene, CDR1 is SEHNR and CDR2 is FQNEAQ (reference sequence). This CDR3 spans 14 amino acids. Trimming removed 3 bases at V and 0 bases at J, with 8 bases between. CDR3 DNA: TGTGCCAGCAGCTTTCAGAAATTGAACACTGAAGCTTTCTTT. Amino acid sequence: CASSFQKLNTEAFF.

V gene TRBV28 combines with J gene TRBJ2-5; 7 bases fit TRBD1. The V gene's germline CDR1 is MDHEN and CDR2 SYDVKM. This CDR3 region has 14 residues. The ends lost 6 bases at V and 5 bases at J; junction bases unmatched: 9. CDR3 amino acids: CASRPDRGPETQYF. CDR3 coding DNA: TGTGCCAGCAGACCGGATAGGGGGCCTGAGACCCAGTACTTC. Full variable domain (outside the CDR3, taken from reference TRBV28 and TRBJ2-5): DVKVTQSSRYLVKRTGEKVFLECVQDMDHENMFWYRQDPGLGLRLIYFSYDVKMKEKGDIPEGYSVSREKKERFSLILESASTNQTSMYLCASRPDRGPETQYFGPGTRLLVL.

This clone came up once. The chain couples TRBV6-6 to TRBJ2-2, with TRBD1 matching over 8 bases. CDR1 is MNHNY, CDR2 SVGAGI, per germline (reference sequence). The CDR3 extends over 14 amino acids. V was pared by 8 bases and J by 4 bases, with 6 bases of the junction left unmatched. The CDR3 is CASRWTGSTGELFF. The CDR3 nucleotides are TGTGCCAGCCGGTGGACAGGGAGCACCGGGGAGCTGTTTTTT.

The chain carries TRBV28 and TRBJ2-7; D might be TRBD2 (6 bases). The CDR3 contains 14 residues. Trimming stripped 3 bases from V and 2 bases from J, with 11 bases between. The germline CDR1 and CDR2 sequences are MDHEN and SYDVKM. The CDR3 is CASSFLGEAYEQYF. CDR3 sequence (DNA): TGTGCCAGCAGTTTTCTGGGGGAGGCCTACGAGCAGTACTTC.

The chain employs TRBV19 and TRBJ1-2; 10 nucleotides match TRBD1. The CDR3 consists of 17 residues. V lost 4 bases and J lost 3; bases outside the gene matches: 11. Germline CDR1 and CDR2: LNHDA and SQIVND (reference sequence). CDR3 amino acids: CASSSRTGGARDYGYTF. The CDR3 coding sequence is TGTGCCAGTAGTAGCAGGACAGGGGGTGCCCGGGACTATGGCTACACCTTC.

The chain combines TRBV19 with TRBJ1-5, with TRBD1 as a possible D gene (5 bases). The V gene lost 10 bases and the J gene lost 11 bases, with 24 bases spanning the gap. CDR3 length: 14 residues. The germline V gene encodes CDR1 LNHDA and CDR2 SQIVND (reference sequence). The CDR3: CATQGVRVPRAQHF. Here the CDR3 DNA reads TGTGCCACCCAGGGAGTACGGGTACCCAGAGCCCAGCATTTT.

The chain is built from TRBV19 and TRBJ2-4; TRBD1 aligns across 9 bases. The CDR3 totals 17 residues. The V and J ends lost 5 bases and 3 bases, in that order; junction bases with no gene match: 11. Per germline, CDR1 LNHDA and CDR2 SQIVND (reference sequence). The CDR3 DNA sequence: TGTGCCAGTAGTTCCGGGACAGGGACAGGGCACAAAAACATTCAGTACTTC. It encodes CASSSGTGTGHKNIQYF.

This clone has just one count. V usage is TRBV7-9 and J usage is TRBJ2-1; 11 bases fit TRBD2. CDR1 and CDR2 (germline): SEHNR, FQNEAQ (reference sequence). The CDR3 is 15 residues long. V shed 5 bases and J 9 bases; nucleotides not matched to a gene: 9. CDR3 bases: TGTGCCAGCAGCCCAAGACTAGCGGGAATGGGTGAGCAGTTCTTC. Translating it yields CASSPRLAGMGEQFF.

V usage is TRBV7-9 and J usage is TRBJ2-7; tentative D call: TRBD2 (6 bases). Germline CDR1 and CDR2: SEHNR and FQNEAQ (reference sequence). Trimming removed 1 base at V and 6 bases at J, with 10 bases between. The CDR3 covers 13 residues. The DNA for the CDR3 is TGTGCCAGCAGCTTAGTTGGAGGGCCCGAGCAGTACTTC. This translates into CASSLVGGPEQYF.

The CDR3 bases are TGTGCCACCGAGGGAACAGGGGGCGCCACTGAAGCTTTCTTT. This codes for CATEGTGGATEAFF. The chain has TRBV10-3 and TRBJ1-1, with 9 bases aligning to TRBD1. V trimming: 10 bases; J trimming: 4 bases; junction bases outside the gene matches: 10. Germline V gene data show CDR1 as ENHRY and CDR2 as SYGVKD. CDR3 length equals 14 residues.

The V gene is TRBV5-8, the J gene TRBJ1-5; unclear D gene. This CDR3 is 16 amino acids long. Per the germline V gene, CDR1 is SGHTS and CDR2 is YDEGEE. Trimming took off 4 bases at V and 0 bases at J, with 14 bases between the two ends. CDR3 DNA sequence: TGTGCCAGCAGCCCTGGACGGACTCTTAGCAATCAGCCCCAGCATTTT. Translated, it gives CASSPGRTLSNQPQHF.

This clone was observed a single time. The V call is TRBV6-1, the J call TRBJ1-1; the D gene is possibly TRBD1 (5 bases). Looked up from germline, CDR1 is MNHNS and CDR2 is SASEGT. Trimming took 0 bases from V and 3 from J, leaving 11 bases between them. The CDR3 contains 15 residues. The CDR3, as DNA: TGTGCCAGCAGTGAAGCCCACGCCAGGGACACTGAAGCTTTCTTT. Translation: CASSEAHARDTEAFF.

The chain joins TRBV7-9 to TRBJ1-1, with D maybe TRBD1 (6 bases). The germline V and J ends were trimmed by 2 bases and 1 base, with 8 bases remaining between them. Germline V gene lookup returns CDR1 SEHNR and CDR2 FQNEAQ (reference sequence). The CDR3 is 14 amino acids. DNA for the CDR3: TGTGCCAGCAGCTTAACACAGGGGAACACTGAAGCTTTCTTT. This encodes CASSLTQGNTEAFF.

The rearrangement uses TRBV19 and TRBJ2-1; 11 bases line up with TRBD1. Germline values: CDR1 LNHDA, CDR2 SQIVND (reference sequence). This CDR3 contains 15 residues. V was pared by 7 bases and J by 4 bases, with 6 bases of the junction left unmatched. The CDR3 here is CASTPGTGGYNEQFF. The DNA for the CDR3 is TGTGCCAGTACCCCCGGGACAGGGGGATACAATGAGCAGTTCTTC.

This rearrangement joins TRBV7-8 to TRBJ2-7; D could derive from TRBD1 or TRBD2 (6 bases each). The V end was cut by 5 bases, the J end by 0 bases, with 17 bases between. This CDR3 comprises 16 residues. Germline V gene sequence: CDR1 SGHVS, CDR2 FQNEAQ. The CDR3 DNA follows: TGTGCCAGCAGCCCATGGGCGGGACAAAGCTCCTACGAGCAGTACTTC. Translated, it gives CASSPWAGQSSYEQYF.

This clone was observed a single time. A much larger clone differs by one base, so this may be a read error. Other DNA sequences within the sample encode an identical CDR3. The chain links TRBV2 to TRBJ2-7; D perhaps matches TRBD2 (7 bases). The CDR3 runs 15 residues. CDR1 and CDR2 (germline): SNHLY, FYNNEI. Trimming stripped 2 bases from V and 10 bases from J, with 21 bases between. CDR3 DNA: TGTGCCAGCAGTGAATGGGGGGGCGCAGGTAAAGAACAGTACTTC. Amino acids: CASSEWGGAGKEQYF. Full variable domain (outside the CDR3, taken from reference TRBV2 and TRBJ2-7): EPEVTQTPSHQVTQMGQEVILRCVPISNHLYFYWYRQILGQKVEFLVSFYNNEISEKSEIFDDQFSVERPDGSNFTLKIRSTKLEDSAMYFCASSEWGGAGKEQYFGPGTRLTVT.

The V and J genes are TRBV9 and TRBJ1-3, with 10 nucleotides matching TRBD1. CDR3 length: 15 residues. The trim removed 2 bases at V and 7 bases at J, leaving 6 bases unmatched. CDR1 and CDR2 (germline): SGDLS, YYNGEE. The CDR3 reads CASSVGTGVLNTIYF. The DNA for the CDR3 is TGTGCCAGCAGCGTCGGGACAGGGGTCCTGAACACCATATATTTT.

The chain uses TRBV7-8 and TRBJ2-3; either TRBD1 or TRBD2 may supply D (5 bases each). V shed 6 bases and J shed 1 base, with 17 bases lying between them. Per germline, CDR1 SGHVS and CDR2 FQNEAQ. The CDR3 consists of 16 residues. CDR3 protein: CASSLLGPTRTDTQYF. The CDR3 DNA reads TGTGCCAGCAGTCTCTTGGGACCTACCCGCACAGATACGCAGTATTTT.

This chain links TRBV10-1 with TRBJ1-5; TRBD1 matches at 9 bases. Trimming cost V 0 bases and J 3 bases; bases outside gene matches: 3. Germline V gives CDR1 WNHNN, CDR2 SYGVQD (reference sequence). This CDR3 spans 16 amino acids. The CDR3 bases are TGCGCCAGCAGTGAGTCGACAGGGGGGGACAATCAGCCCCAGCATTTT. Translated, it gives CASSESTGGDNQPQHF.

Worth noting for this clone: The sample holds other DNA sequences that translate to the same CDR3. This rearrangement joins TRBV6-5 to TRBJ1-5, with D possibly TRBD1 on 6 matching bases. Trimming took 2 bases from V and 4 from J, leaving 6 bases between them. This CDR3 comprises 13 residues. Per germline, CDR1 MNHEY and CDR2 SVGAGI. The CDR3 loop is CASSYGQNQPQHF. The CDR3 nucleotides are TGTGCCAGCAGTTACGGACAGAATCAGCCCCAGCATTTT.